This T cell receptor beta chain is from a study of cytomegalovirus exposure and HLA in healthy donors. Primers for the PCR totalled 60 Vbeta and 13 Jbeta. Data came from immunoSEQ multiplex PCR; TCRdb stores just in-frame clones and leaves some out. This sample has some 90,000 clones, with 80% found just once. The CDR3 totals 14 residues. Germline V lookup: CDR1 SNHLY, CDR2 FYNNEI. V lost 3 bases and J lost 3, with 9 bases in between. The J gene is TRBJ2-1, the V gene TRBV2; D unresolved. This TCR was recovered from a man aged 45-60 years in good health and CMV-seropositive. The sample was PBMCs. The CDR3 DNA sequence: TGTGCCAGCAGTGAGGGCCGCAGCTACAATGAGCAGTTCTTC. Translation: CASSEGRSYNEQFF.